This record covers a single TCR beta chain. The CDR3 covers 13 residues. Germline CDR1 is SEHNR and CDR2 is FQNEAQ (reference sequence). The data are from a study of OX40 agonist ivuxolimab in advanced cancers. As for the study in general: Participants averaged approximately 65 years of age (range about 23 to 80) and were roughly 83% male.

Profiling relied on immunoSEQ multiplex PCR, and the TCRdb table lists in-frame clones only, not all of them. This table holds fewer than 85,000 clones, 92% found once. The sequencing here drew on CD4+ or CD8+ T cells sorted from blood, taken in a trial of the OX40 agonist ivuxolimab. V is TRBV7-9 and J is TRBJ2-7, with TRBD2 matching over 7 bases. The sequence derives from an adult with an advanced solid tumor such as melanoma, head and neck, liver or kidney cancer. CDR3 loop: CAGGRGGSYEQYF. For the CDR3, the DNA is TGTGCGGGGGGTAGGGGAGGGTCCTACGAGCAGTACTTC.